Listed here is a single T cell receptor (beta chain). Its specificity is unknown. The sample belongs to a study of shared clonotypes between healthy human individuals. Tens of thousands of T cell genomes (about 0.2 ug DNA) went into each sorted-subset replicate. Method: immunoSEQ multiplex PCR; TCRdb's copy keeps in-frame clones and lacks some. The top ten hold roughly 0.13% of the sample, which has 2,500,000 or so clones, around 94% seen once. Study observations and caveats: An anticipated effect of sequencing depth on clonotype sharing among donors was recognized. Incompleteness in sorted-subset sequencing, despite large depth, was shown by rarefaction.

Losses at the gene ends were 2 bases for V and 3 bases for J; bases not matched to a gene: 20. Germline V lookup: CDR1 SGHRS, CDR2 YFSETQ. The CDR3 contains 20 residues. The chain uses TRBV5-1 and TRBJ2-3; 8 bases fit TRBD1. The source is a man in his late teens or twenties in good health. The material sequenced was naive CD4+ T cells sorted from blood. Subset in this sample: CD45RA+ positively selected. CDR3 region: CASSFPQGAGSQVLTDTQYF. CDR3 DNA sequence: TGCGCCAGCAGCTTTCCCCAGGGGGCTGGGAGCCAGGTCCTAACAGATACGCAGTATTTT.